This T cell receptor beta chain was retrieved from a study of tumor and adjacent non-tumor tissue in lung cancer. Whole-study context: There were 11 to 12 adenocarcinoma, a couple of squamous cell carcinoma and 1 small cell lung cancer cases. Samples averaged around 4.2 million productive TCRbeta reads each.

No cell sorting was done before RNA was extracted from the tissue. Donors were chemotherapy-naive, newly diagnosed lung cancer surgical patients in China, August–late 2014. Three rounds of nested PCR, following a modified ARM-PCR protocol, produced the TCRbeta library. TCRdb itself ran the multiplex PCR reads through MiXCR, one entry per CDR3 protein. Of about 200,000 distinct CDR3 sequences listed, approximately 74% were seen once; the top ten hold under 30%. Overall study findings and caveats: Tumor repertoires had a smaller top 100 clone share than normal lung.

The CDR3 extends over 14 amino acids. CDR1 and CDR2 from the germline V gene are SGHNT and YENEEA. Details on this clonotype: As yet, its antigen is unknown. The junction departs from the called germline gene at one end, perhaps through a read error.

The clonotype was recovered from a man aged 55 to 70 with non-small cell lung cancer. The source material was lung tumor tissue. V gene TRBV11-3 combines with J gene TRBJ2-5; D possibly corresponds to TRBD2 (7 bases). CDR3 region: CASSLGGAQVTQYF. The DNA of the CDR3 is TGTGCCAGCAGCTTGGGGGGGGCTCAAGTGACCCAGTACTTT.